Following are 26 T cell receptor beta chains from one sample sequenced in a study of lymphopenia after photon versus proton radiotherapy. Some clones are missing from TCRdb's copy, which holds only in-frame ones; the method was immunoSEQ multiplex PCR. The repertoire holds roughly 30,000 clones, with approximately 86% as singletons. This specimen was peripheral blood, taken from a patient treated with proton-based radiotherapy. The receptor source for this set is a woman aged 55 to 70 with cholangiocarcinoma. Some clones in this sample may be carry-over from other donors' samples.

V gene TRBV4-1 combines with J gene TRBJ1-5; D perhaps matches TRBD1 (5 bases). The V end was cut by 4 bases, the J end by 4 bases, with 8 bases between. The CDR3 runs to 13 residues. Germline V CDR1 and CDR2: MGHRA, YSYEKL. CDR3 amino acids: CASSPPGNQPQHF. Written as DNA, the CDR3 is TGCGCCAGCAGCCCCCCAGGGAATCAGCCCCAGCATTTT.

This clone was picked up one time. This chain connects TRBV6-1 to TRBJ2-7; 7 nucleotides agree with TRBD1. Germline trimming cut 2 bases from V and 2 bases from J; bases unmatched to any gene: 9. The V gene's germline CDR1 is MNHNS and CDR2 SASEGT. The CDR3 sequence is 16 residues long. CDR3 nucleotides: TGTGCCAGCAGTGAAAGTGTGGGGGACAGCGCCTACGAGCAGTACTTC. Translated: CASSESVGDSAYEQYF.

V usage is TRBV18 and J usage is TRBJ2-1, with 8 positions matching TRBD1. Germline V gene lookup returns CDR1 KGHSH and CDR2 LQKENI. Trimming took 3 bases from V and 7 from J; bases not matched to a gene: 5. This CDR3 has 14 amino acids. As DNA, the CDR3 is TGTGCCAGCTCACCCGGGACAGGATGGAATGAGCAGTTCTTC. Translation gives CASSPGTGWNEQFF.

The sample holds many counts of this clone. This CDR3 reads CASSWPGLVGEQYF. The CDR3 coding sequence is TGTGCCAGCAGCTGGCCAGGACTAGTGGGCGAGCAGTACTTC. The chain recombines TRBV5-4 with TRBJ2-7; TRBD2 agrees at 7 bases. From germline, CDR1 is SGHNT and CDR2 YYREEE (reference sequence). The CDR3 runs 14 residues. The ends lost 3 bases at V and 6 bases at J; junction bases unmatched: 9.

The gene calls are TRBV20-1 and TRBJ2-1; D remains unclear. This CDR3 is 10 amino acids long. The V and J ends lost 3 bases and 7 bases respectively, with 4 bases between them. Germline V gene sequence: CDR1 DFQATT, CDR2 SNEGSKA (reference sequence). The CDR3 sequence is CSARENEQFF. CDR3 DNA: TGCAGTGCTAGGGAGAATGAGCAGTTCTTC.

In the case of this clone: The junction shows a germline mismatch at one end, possibly a read error. This sequence joins TRBV10-3 and TRBJ2-7; 10 positions match TRBD2. Germline V gives CDR1 ENHRY, CDR2 SYGVKD. This CDR3 has 15 amino acids. CDR3 in amino acids: CATSGYIAGGYEQYF. In DNA, the CDR3 is TGTGCCACCAGTGGGTACATAGCGGGAGGCTACGAGCAGTACTTC.

This clone was counted only a few times. The V call is TRBV7-6, the J call TRBJ2-7; D gene unclear. Germline CDR1 reads SGHVS; CDR2 reads FNYEAQ. Trimming shortened V by 0 bases and J by 3 bases, and 6 bases separated the two germline ends. The CDR3 sequence is 13 residues long. The CDR3 here is CASSLASDYEQYF. DNA for the CDR3: TGTGCCAGCAGCTTAGCGTCTGACTACGAGCAGTACTTC.

The chain joins TRBV5-1 to TRBJ2-4, with TRBD1 identical over 11 bases. The length of the CDR3 is 15 residues. In germline, CDR1 is SGHRS, CDR2 YFSETQ. Germline trimming cut 4 bases from V and 6 bases from J; bases unmatched to any gene: 6. The DNA of the CDR3 is TGCGCCAGCAGCCTGGACAGGGGGCAAGGAAACATTCAGTACTTC. This gives the protein CASSLDRGQGNIQYF.

The chain has TRBV9 and TRBJ2-6; D is unresolved. The CDR3 sequence is 14 residues long. V was pared by 3 bases and J by 5 bases, with 9 bases between. Germline lookup yields CDR1 SGDLS and CDR2 YYNGEE. The CDR3 DNA reads as TGTGCCAGCAGCGGTACGCGTTGGGCCAACGTCCTGACTTTC. It codes for CASSGTRWANVLTF.

J is TRBJ2-5 and V is TRBV19, with TRBD2 matching over 13 bases. V dropped 8 bases and J dropped 0; count of bases not matched to a gene: 0. The CDR3 covers 14 residues. Germline loops: CDR1 LNHDA, CDR2 SQIVND (reference sequence). The CDR3 region has the DNA TGTGCCAGTGGACTAGCGGGAGACCAAGAGACCCAGTACTTC. As protein: CASGLAGDQETQYF.

The chain employs TRBV14 and TRBJ1-2; no clear D gene. The germline CDR1 and CDR2 sequences are SGHDN and FVKESK. The CDR3 extends over 13 amino acids. Trimming cost V 4 bases and J 9 bases, with 15 bases left between them. The CDR3 loop reads CASSPITPASYTF. The CDR3 nucleotides are TGTGCCAGCAGCCCGATTACCCCTGCGAGCTACACCTTC.

A note on this clone: This is likely a read error, given that the CDR3 carries no conserved phenylalanine or tryptophan at its end. It is unclear where the CDR3 begins or ends on the DNA, so no DNA is shown, and the CDR3 is as TCRdb lists it. The V and J genes are TRBV18 and TRBJ1-2; TRBD1, as called in the table, went unchecked against the DNA. Germline CDR1 KGHSH, CDR2 LQKENI. The CDR3 extends over 12 residues, inclusive of both ends. The chain's CDR3 is CASSPGGRDQFS.

The chain recombines TRBV15 with TRBJ1-1; D unresolved. V dropped 0 bases and J dropped 3 bases, with 8 bases sitting between them. The CDR3 runs to 14 residues. Germline V gene data show CDR1 as LNHNV and CDR2 as YYDKDF (reference sequence). In DNA, the CDR3 is TGTGCCACCAGCAGAGATCCCGGGGACACTGAAGCTTTCTTT. Translating it yields CATSRDPGDTEAFF.

The CDR3 region is CASSTLGGDEQFF. DNA for the CDR3: TGTGCCAGTAGTACCCTCGGGGGGGATGAGCAGTTCTTC. The chain has TRBV19 and TRBJ2-1; 8 bases match TRBD2. CDR1 and CDR2 (germline): LNHDA, SQIVND (reference sequence). CDR3 length equals 13 residues. V lost 4 bases and J lost 8; bases outside the gene matches: 4. The entire variable domain, with the rest obtained from reference TRBV19 and TRBJ2-1, is as follows: DGGITQSPKYLFRKEGQNVTLSCEQNLNHDAMYWYRQDPGQGLRLIYYSQIVNDFQKGDIAEGYSVSREKKESFPLTVTSAQKNPTAFYLCASSTLGGDEQFFGPGTRLTVL.

V usage is TRBV27 and J usage is TRBJ1-5; D is perhaps TRBD1 (5 bases). This CDR3 comprises 16 residues. Trimming stripped 4 bases from V and 2 bases from J, with 15 bases between. Germline V gene data show CDR1 as MNHEY and CDR2 as SMNVEV (reference sequence). CDR3 in amino acids: CASSSQGVDRNQPQHF. The CDR3 DNA follows: TGTGCCAGCAGTTCCCAAGGGGTGGACCGCAATCAGCCCCAGCATTTT.

V gene TRBV29-1 combines with J gene TRBJ1-1, with 9 bases aligning to TRBD1. The length of the CDR3 is 13 residues. Germline assignment: CDR1 SQVTM and CDR2 ANQGSEA. J gave up 4 bases and V 7 bases, and 7 bases lay outside the gene matches. The CDR3 DNA reads as TGCAGCGGAATACAGGGGGCAGGCACTGAAGCTTTCTTT. This gives the protein CSGIQGAGTEAFF.

This clone occurred once. This chain uses TRBV7-2 with TRBJ1-1; 7 nucleotides line up with TRBD1. There are 15 residues in the CDR3. CDR1 and CDR2 from the germline V gene are SGHTA and FQGNSA. The ends lost 5 bases at V and 3 bases at J; junction bases unmatched: 9. Written as DNA, the CDR3 is TGTGCCAGCAGCACCCGGGACAGCGAGTACACTGAAGCTTTCTTT. Protein: CASSTRDSEYTEAFF.

The chain recombines TRBV4-3 with TRBJ1-1; tentative D call: TRBD1 (6 bases). Looked up from germline, CDR1 is LGHNA and CDR2 is YSLEER. Trimming stripped 4 bases from V and 7 bases from J, with 16 bases between. The CDR3 loop spans 14 amino acids. DNA of the CDR3: TGCGCCAGCAGCCCCCGCTCGACAGGAAGTGAAGCTTTCTTT. Protein sequence: CASSPRSTGSEAFF.

The chain joins TRBV6-5 to TRBJ2-7, with TRBD1 identical over 8 bases. The germline gives CDR1 MNHEY, CDR2 SVGAGI. The V gene end was trimmed by 0 bases and the J gene end by 5 bases; junction bases not matched to a gene: 6. The CDR3 is 15 amino acids. CDR3 in amino acids: CASSYSWQGAHEQYF. CDR3 DNA: TGTGCCAGCAGTTACTCGTGGCAGGGGGCCCACGAGCAGTACTTC.

The sample holds a few counts of this clone. A junction boundary mismatches the germline segment, possibly from a read error. This sequence joins TRBV20-1 and TRBJ1-1; D is undetermined. CDR3 length: 11 amino acids. Germline CDR1 is DFQATT and CDR2 is SNEGSKA (reference sequence). The CDR3 here is CSAIARDTIPF. The CDR3 nucleotides read TGCAGTGCTATCGCCCGAGACACAATACCATTT.

The chain couples TRBV29-1 to TRBJ2-7; D assignment may be TRBD1 or TRBD2 (7 bases each). The CDR3 is 15 amino acids. Germline values: CDR1 SQVTM, CDR2 ANQGSEA. The germline V and J ends were trimmed by 3 bases and 0 bases, with 15 bases remaining between them. CDR3 loop: CSVEAGDSPSYEQYF. The CDR3 nucleotides are TGCAGCGTTGAGGCGGGGGACAGTCCCTCCTACGAGCAGTACTTC.

This clone is large in the sample. The rearrangement uses TRBV2 and TRBJ1-2; D is possibly TRBD1 (5 bases). The CDR3 sequence is 14 residues long. Trimming cost V 4 bases and J 8 bases, with 17 bases left between them. Germline CDR1 is SNHLY and CDR2 is FYNNEI. The CDR3 bases are TGTGCCAGCAGTGCTGAGGGGCGGTCCTCCGGCTACACCTTC. Translating gives CASSAEGRSSGYTF.

The chain employs TRBV19 and TRBJ2-7, with D hard to call. V lost 4 bases, J lost 5 bases, and 15 bases lay in between. This CDR3 has 14 residues. Per germline, CDR1 LNHDA and CDR2 SQIVND (reference sequence). The chain's CDR3 is CASSKRLTSDEQYF. CDR3 coding DNA: TGTGCCAGTAGTAAGCGACTGACTTCGGACGAGCAGTACTTC.

V and J are TRBV4-3 and TRBJ2-7, with D tentatively TRBD1 (6 bases). V was clipped by 4 bases and J by 7 bases, with 11 bases between them. Looked up from germline, CDR1 is LGHNA and CDR2 is YSLEER. There are 12 residues in the CDR3. The CDR3 nucleotides are TGCGCCAGCAGCCTTCACAGGGATGAGCAGTACTTC. Translating gives CASSLHRDEQYF.

The V and J genes are TRBV4-1 and TRBJ2-2, with 11 bases aligning to TRBD2. This CDR3 comprises 16 residues. The J segment lost 3 bases and the V segment lost 4 bases, leaving 4 bases of the junction unmatched. Germline loops: CDR1 MGHRA, CDR2 YSYEKL. The CDR3 reads CASSRSGGADTGELFF. CDR3 nucleotide sequence: TGCGCCAGCAGCCGTAGCGGGGGGGCTGACACCGGGGAGCTGTTTTTT.

Worth noting for this clone: An end of the junction does not agree with germline; a read error may underlie this. The CDR3 region is CASSQDKPYGYTF. The CDR3 region has the DNA TGCGCCAGCAGCCAAGACAAACCCTATGGCTACACCTTC. The chain recombines TRBV7-6 with TRBJ1-2; D gene uncertain. CDR3 length equals 13 residues. The germline CDR1 and CDR2 sequences are SGHVS and FNYEAQ.